A single sample is the source of the 15 T cell receptor beta chains below, sequenced in a study of cytomegalovirus exposure and HLA in healthy donors (dated by TCRdb to 2015 to 2018). The library came from the immunoSEQ multiplex PCR assay. A mixture of 60 forward primers for TCR Vbeta segments and 13 reverse primers for TCR Jbeta segments was used in the multiplex PCR. TCRdb holds this immuneACCESS table with in-frame rearrangements only. Some clones are missing; in checked studies, unresolved V genes explain under half, and the rest has no known cause. The sample contains roughly 90,000 clones, roughly 80% of them found a single time. The ten top clones hold less than 4% of the sample. Sequencing was done on a sample of PBMCs. Receptors were obtained from a man between 25 and 39 years old in good health and CMV-seropositive.

V and J are TRBV10-3 and TRBJ2-1; TRBD1 agrees at 9 bases. This CDR3 spans 14 amino acids. CDR1 is ENHRY and CDR2 is SYGVKD in the germline V gene. V shed 5 bases and J 5 bases; nucleotides not matched to a gene: 4. The CDR3 loop is CAISWTGDNNEQFF. For the CDR3, the DNA is TGTGCCATCAGTTGGACAGGGGATAACAATGAGCAGTTCTTC.

V gene TRBV11-2 combines with J gene TRBJ2-3; 8 bases line up with TRBD2. The V gene end was trimmed by 5 bases and the J gene end by 4 bases; junction bases not matched to a gene: 8. Per the germline V gene, CDR1 is SGHAT and CDR2 is FQNNGV. There are 15 residues in the CDR3. CDR3 amino acids: CASSPTGREADTQYF. CDR3 nucleotides: TGTGCCAGCAGCCCTACTGGGCGGGAGGCAGATACGCAGTATTTT.

The CDR3 sequence: CASSTPGTADRPQHF. The DNA of the CDR3 is TGTGCCAGCAGTACCCCCGGGACAGCCGACAGGCCCCAGCATTTT. This chain connects TRBV6-1 to TRBJ1-5; 7 bases align to TRBD1. Per germline, CDR1 MNHNS and CDR2 SASEGT. This CDR3 region has 15 residues. The ends lost 5 bases at V and 9 bases at J; junction bases unmatched: 13.

This CDR3 is CASSLALYDTQYF. The DNA for the CDR3 is TGTGCCAGCAGCTTGGCACTTTACGATACGCAGTATTTT. The chain recombines TRBV5-4 with TRBJ2-3; no firm D call. CDR3 length: 13 amino acids. Trimming shortened V by 0 bases and J by 6 bases, and 8 bases separated the two germline ends. Germline V gene lookup returns CDR1 SGHNT and CDR2 YYREEE (reference sequence).

This clone was observed once. The chain couples TRBV10-1 to TRBJ2-1, with 7 bases aligning to TRBD2. After removal of 0 bases from V and 3 bases from J, the junction contained 8 bases not matched to a gene. CDR1 is WNHNN and CDR2 is SYGVQD in the germline V gene (reference sequence). The CDR3 is 17 residues long. CDR3 DNA sequence: TGCGCCAGCAGTGAGTCGTGGGCGGGAGCGGGCTACAATGAGCAGTTCTTC. Protein sequence: CASSESWAGAGYNEQFF.

The chain has TRBV4-1 and TRBJ2-7, with 10 bases matching TRBD2. Unmatched junction bases numbered 5, after V lost 0 bases and J lost 3 bases. Germline CDR1 is MGHRA and CDR2 is YSYEKL. This CDR3 contains 16 residues. For the CDR3, the DNA is TGCGCCAGCAGCCAAGATCCCAGCGGGAGGGTCTACGAGCAGTACTTC. Translated, it gives CASSQDPSGRVYEQYF.

The gene calls are TRBV28 and TRBJ1-4; D gene ambiguous. Trimming took 6 bases from V and 0 from J, leaving 8 bases between them. The length of the CDR3 is 14 residues. Germline V gives CDR1 MDHEN, CDR2 SYDVKM. The DNA for the CDR3 is TGTGCCAGCAGCCTTACTGCAACTAATGAAAAACTGTTTTTT. Its translation: CASSLTATNEKLFF.

This clone was counted between two and nine times. The CDR3 bases are TGCGCCAGCAAAAAGGGGGGGACTAGAGATAGTGAGCAGTACTTC. Amino acids: CASKKGGTRDSEQYF. This chain connects TRBV5-1 to TRBJ2-7, with 8 bases identical to TRBD2. Losses at the gene ends were 6 bases for V and 7 bases for J; bases not matched to a gene: 15. CDR3 length: 15 residues. Per germline, CDR1 SGHRS and CDR2 YFSETQ.

The V call is TRBV27, the J call TRBJ2-7; 7 positions match TRBD1. Per germline, CDR1 MNHEY and CDR2 SMNVEV (reference sequence). This CDR3 is 14 amino acids long. Losses at the gene ends were 3 bases for V and 2 bases for J; bases not matched to a gene: 4. The CDR3 DNA follows: TGTGCCAGCAGTTTGGGGACAGAACCCTACGAGCAGTACTTC. Amino acids: CASSLGTEPYEQYF.

V is TRBV5-1 and J is TRBJ2-1; weak D call: TRBD2 (6 bases). The CDR3 runs 15 residues. Germline CDR1 reads SGHRS; CDR2 reads YFSETQ. V was clipped by 0 bases and J by 4 bases, with 11 bases between them. The CDR3 sequence: CASSLDRGIYNEQFF. The CDR3 nucleotides are TGCGCCAGCAGCTTGGACCGCGGGATTTACAATGAGCAGTTCTTC.

The genes are TRBV7-8 and TRBJ1-1; TRBD1 is a possible D gene (5 bases). The CDR3 consists of 15 residues. V lost 6 bases and J 1 base, leaving 15 bases between the germline ends. From germline, CDR1 is SGHVS and CDR2 FQNEAQ. Here the CDR3 reads CASRLSQGQNTEAFF. CDR3 sequence (DNA): TGTGCCAGCAGGTTATCCCAAGGACAGAACACTGAAGCTTTCTTT. The full variable domain, completed using reference TRBV7-8 and TRBJ1-1, is GAGVSQSPRYKVAKRGQDVALRCDPISGHVSLFWYQQALGQGPEFLTYFQNEAQLDKSGLPSDRFFAERPEGSVSTLKIQRTQQEDSAVYLCASRLSQGQNTEAFFGQGTRLTVV.

The rearrangement joins TRBV14 to TRBJ2-7; 9 bases align to TRBD1. CDR1 is SGHDN, CDR2 FVKESK, per germline. The trim removed 4 bases at V and 5 bases at J, leaving 6 bases unmatched. The length of the CDR3 is 14 residues. The CDR3 spells CASSRGTGSHEQYF. The CDR3 coding sequence is TGTGCCAGCAGCCGGGGGACAGGGTCCCACGAGCAGTACTTC.

The CDR3 DNA is TGCGCCAGCAGCTTGTTGTTAGCAGAGACCCAGTACTTC. Its translation: CASSLLLAETQYF. The gene calls are TRBV5-1 and TRBJ2-5, with no clear D. Germline assignment: CDR1 SGHRS and CDR2 YFSETQ. The CDR3 extends over 13 amino acids. V was trimmed by 1 base and J by 4 bases, leaving 8 bases between them.

In this sample, this clone turned up once. The chain uses TRBV18 and TRBJ2-2; 8 bases are a match to TRBD2. From germline, CDR1 is KGHSH and CDR2 LQKENI. V shed 3 bases and J 7 bases; nucleotides not matched to a gene: 16. This CDR3 comprises 18 residues. The CDR3 coding sequence is TGTGCCAGCTCACCCTTAGGGAGAGCGGGAGTTTCCGTCGGGGAGCTGTTTTTT. Protein product: CASSPLGRAGVSVGELFF.

This sequence joins TRBV2 and TRBJ1-5; 8 positions match TRBD1. Germline CDR1 and CDR2: SNHLY and FYNNEI. The trim removed 5 bases at V and 6 bases at J, leaving 3 bases unmatched. CDR3 size: 13 residues. The CDR3 coding sequence is TGTGCCAGCAGTTATCAGGGGGCTCAGCCCCAGCATTTT. Translated: CASSYQGAQPQHF.